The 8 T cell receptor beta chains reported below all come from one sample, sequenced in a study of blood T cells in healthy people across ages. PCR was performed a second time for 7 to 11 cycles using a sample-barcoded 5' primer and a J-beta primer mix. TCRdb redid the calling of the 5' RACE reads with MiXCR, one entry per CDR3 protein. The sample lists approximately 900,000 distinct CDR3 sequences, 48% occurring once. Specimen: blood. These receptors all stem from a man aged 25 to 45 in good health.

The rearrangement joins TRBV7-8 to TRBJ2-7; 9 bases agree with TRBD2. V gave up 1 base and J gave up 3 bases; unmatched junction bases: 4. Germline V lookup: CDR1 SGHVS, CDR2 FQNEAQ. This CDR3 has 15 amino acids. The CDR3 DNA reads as TGTGCCAGCAGCTTAGGGTTTAGCGGGGGCTACGAGCAGTACTTC. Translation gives CASSLGFSGGYEQYF.

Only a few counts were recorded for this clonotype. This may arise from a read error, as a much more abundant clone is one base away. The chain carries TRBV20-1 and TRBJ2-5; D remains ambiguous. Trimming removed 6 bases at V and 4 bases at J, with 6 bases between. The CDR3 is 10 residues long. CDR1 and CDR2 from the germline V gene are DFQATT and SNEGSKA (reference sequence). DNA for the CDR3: TGCAGTGCGGCTCCAGAGACCCAGTACTTC. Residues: CSAAPETQYF.

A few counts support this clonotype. CDR3 sequence: CSARDPLRSYEQYF. The CDR3 nucleotides read TGCAGTGCTAGAGATCCCCTTAGATCCTACGAGCAGTACTTC. The chain has TRBV20-1 and TRBJ2-7; no definite D call. Germline CDR1 DFQATT, CDR2 SNEGSKA (reference sequence). Trimming removed 0 bases from V and 1 base from J, with 10 bases in between. CDR3 length: 14 residues.

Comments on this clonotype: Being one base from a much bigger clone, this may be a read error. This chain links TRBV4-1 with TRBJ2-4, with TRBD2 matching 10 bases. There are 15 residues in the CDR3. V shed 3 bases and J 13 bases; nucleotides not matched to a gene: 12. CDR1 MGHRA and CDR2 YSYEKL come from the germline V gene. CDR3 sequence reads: CASSHSGLAAHEQYF. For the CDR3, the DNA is TGCGCCAGCAGCCACAGCGGACTAGCGGCTCATGAGCAGTACTTC.

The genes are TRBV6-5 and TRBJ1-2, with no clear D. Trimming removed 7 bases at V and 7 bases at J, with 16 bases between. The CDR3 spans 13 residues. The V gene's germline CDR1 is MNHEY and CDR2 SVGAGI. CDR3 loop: CASKLSDSSGYTF. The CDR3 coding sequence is TGTGCCAGCAAACTGTCCGACTCCAGTGGCTACACCTTC.

In nucleotides, the CDR3 is TGTGCCAGCAGCGACGGGACGACGAACACTGAAGCTTTCTTT. This codes for CASSDGTTNTEAFF. The chain combines TRBV7-9 with TRBJ1-1; tentatively, D is TRBD1 (5 bases). Germline assignment: CDR1 SEHNR and CDR2 FQNEAQ (reference sequence). Trimming took off 5 bases at V and 1 base at J, with 11 bases between the two ends. The CDR3 has 14 amino acids. Variable domain in full (rest from reference TRBV7-9 and TRBJ1-1): DTGVSQNPRHKITKRGQNVTFRCDPISEHNRLYWYRQTLGQGPEFLTYFQNEAQLEKSRLLSDRFSAERPKGSFSTLEIQRTEQGDSAMYLCASSDGTTNTEAFFGQGTRLTVV.

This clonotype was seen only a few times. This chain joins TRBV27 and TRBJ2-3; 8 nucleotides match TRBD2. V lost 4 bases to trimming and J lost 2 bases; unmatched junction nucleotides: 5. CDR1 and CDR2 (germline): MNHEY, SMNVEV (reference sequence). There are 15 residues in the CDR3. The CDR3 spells CASSSRGADTDTQYF. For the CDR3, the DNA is TGTGCCAGCAGTTCGCGGGGGGCGGACACAGATACGCAGTATTTT.

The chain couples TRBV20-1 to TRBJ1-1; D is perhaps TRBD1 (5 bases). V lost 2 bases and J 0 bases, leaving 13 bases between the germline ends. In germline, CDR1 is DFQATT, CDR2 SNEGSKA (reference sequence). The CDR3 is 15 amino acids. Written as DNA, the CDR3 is TGCAGTGCTAGACGGGGCGCGGGAATGAACACTGAAGCTTTCTTT. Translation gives CSARRGAGMNTEAFF.